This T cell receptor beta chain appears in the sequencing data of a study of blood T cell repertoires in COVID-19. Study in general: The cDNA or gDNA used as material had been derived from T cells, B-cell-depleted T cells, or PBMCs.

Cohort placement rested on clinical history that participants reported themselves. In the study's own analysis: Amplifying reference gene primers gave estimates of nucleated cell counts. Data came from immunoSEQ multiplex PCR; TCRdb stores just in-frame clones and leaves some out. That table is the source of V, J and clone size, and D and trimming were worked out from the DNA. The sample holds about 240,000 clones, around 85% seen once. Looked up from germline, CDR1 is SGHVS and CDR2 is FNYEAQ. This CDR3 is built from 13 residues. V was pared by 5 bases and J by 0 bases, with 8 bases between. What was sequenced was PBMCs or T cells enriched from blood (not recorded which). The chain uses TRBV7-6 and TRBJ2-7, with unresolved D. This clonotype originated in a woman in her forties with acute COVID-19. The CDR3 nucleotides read TGTGCCAGCAGCCACGAGAGCTCCTACGAGCAGTACTTC. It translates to CASSHESSYEQYF.